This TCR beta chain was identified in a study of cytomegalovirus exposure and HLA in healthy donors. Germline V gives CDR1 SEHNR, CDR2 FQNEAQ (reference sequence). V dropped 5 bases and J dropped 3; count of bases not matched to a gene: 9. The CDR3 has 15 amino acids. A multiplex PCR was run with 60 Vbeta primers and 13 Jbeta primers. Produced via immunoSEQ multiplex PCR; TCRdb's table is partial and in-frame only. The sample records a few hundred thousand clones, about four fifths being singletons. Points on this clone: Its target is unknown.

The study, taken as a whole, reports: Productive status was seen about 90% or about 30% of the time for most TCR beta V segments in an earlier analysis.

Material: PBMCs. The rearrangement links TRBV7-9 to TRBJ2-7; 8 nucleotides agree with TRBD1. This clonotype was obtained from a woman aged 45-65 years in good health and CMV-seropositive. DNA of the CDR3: TGTGCCAGCAGCGCGTCGACAGGGGAAATCTACGAGCAGTACTTC. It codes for CASSASTGEIYEQYF.